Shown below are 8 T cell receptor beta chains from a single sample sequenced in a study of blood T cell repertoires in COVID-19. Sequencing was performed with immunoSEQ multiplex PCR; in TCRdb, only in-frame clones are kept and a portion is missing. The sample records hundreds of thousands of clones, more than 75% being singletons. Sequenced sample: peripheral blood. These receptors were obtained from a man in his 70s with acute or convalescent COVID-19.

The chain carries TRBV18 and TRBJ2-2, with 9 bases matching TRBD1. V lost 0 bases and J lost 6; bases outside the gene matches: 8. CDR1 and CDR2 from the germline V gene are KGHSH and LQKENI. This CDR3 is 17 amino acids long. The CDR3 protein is CASSPPSNRGRSGELFF. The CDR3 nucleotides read TGTGCCAGCTCACCACCGTCTAACAGGGGGCGTTCCGGGGAGCTGTTTTTT.

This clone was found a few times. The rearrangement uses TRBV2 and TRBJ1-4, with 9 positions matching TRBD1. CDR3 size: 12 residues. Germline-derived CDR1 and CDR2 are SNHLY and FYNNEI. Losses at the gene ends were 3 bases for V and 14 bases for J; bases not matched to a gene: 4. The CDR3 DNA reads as TGTGCCAGCAGTGATACCGGGACAGGGCTGTTTTTT. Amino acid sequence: CASSDTGTGLFF.

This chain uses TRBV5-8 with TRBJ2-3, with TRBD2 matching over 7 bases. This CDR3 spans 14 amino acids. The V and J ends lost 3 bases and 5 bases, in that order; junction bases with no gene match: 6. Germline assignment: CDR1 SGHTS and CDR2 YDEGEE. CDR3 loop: CASSSAGGRDTQYF. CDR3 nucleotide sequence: TGTGCCAGCAGCTCGGCCGGGGGGAGAGATACGCAGTATTTT.

DNA of the CDR3: TGTGCCAGCAGCACCAGACAGGGAAGGACAGATACGCAGTATTTT. This codes for CASSTRQGRTDTQYF. The rearrangement joins TRBV9 to TRBJ2-3; 7 nucleotides align to TRBD1. The CDR3 is 15 amino acids. The junction had 8 bases not matched to a gene; V was cut back by 4 bases and J by 3 bases. Germline loops: CDR1 SGDLS, CDR2 YYNGEE.

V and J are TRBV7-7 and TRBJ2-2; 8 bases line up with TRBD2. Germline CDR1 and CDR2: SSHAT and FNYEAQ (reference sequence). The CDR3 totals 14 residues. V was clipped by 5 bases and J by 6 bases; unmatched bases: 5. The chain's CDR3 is CASSQGLASGELFF. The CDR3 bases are TGTGCCAGCAGCCAAGGACTAGCTTCCGGGGAGCTGTTTTTT.

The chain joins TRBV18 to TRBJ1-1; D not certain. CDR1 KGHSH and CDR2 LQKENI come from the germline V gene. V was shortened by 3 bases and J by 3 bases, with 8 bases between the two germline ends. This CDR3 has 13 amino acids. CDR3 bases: TGTGCCAGCTCACCGGCGGAGGACACTGAAGCTTTCTTT. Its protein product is CASSPAEDTEAFF.

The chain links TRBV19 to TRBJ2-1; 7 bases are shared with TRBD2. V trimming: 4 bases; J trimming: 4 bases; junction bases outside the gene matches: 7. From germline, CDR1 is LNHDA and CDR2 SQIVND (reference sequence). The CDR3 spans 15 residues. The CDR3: CASSKRTSGYNEQFF. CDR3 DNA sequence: TGTGCCAGTAGTAAACGGACTAGTGGGTACAATGAGCAGTTCTTC. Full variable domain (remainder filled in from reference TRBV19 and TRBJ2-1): DGGITQSPKYLFRKEGQNVTLSCEQNLNHDAMYWYRQDPGQGLRLIYYSQIVNDFQKGDIAEGYSVSREKKESFPLTVTSAQKNPTAFYLCASSKRTSGYNEQFFGPGTRLTVL.

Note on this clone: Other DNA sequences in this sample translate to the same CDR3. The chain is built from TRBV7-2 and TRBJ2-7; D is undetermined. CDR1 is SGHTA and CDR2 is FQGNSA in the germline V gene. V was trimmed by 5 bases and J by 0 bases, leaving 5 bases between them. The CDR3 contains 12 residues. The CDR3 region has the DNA TGTGCCAGCAGCCCGAGCTCCTACGAGCAGTACTTC. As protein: CASSPSSYEQYF. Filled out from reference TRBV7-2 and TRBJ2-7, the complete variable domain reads GAGVSQSPSNKVTEKGKDVELRCDPISGHTALYWYRQSLGQGLEFLIYFQGNSAPDKSGLPSDRFSAERTGGSVSTLTIQRTQQEDSAVYLCASSPSSYEQYFGPGTRLTVT.